This entry lists 29 T cell receptor beta chains sequenced from one sample in a study of blood T cell repertoires in COVID-19. Clones were sequenced by immunoSEQ multiplex PCR, and TCRdb holds only the in-frame ones, with some missing. The data hold fewer than 300,000 clones, with about 70% observed a single time. Sequenced: peripheral blood. The receptors stem from a woman of 80 years or more with acute or convalescent COVID-19.

The genes are TRBV12-3 or TRBV12-4 and TRBJ1-1, with unresolved D. Trimming took 5 bases from V and 1 from J, leaving 8 bases between them. The CDR3 consists of 13 residues. CDR3 amino acids: CASSRKANTEAFF. The CDR3, as DNA: TGTGCCAGCAGTAGAAAAGCGAACACTGAAGCTTTCTTT.

The chain recombines TRBV6-4 with TRBJ1-2, with 7 bases matching TRBD1. This CDR3 comprises 14 residues. The germline V gene encodes CDR1 MRHNA and CDR2 SNTAGT. V lost 3 bases and J lost 3; bases outside the gene matches: 4. Written as DNA, the CDR3 is TGTGCCAGCAGTGATTTGGGACAGCACTATGGCTACACCTTC. This gives the protein CASSDLGQHYGYTF.

This sequence joins TRBV6-6 and TRBJ1-6; TRBD1 might be the D (5 bases). Germline values: CDR1 MNHNY, CDR2 SVGAGI (reference sequence). V lost 0 bases, J lost 9 bases, and 12 bases lay in between. This CDR3 spans 15 amino acids. Here the CDR3 DNA reads TGTGCCAGCAGTTACTCAGGGCAGGGTGGTTCACCCCTCCACTTT. Translated: CASSYSGQGGSPLHF.

The chain employs TRBV7-2 and TRBJ2-2; 10 bases map to TRBD2. The trim removed 2 bases at V and 0 bases at J, leaving 6 bases unmatched. The CDR3 consists of 18 residues. The germline V gene encodes CDR1 SGHTA and CDR2 FQGNSA. The CDR3 reads CASSLRLAGPTNTGELFF. DNA of the CDR3: TGTGCCAGCAGCTTACGACTAGCGGGCCCAACGAACACCGGGGAGCTGTTTTTT.

CDR3 sequence: CASSLQVGWSYEQYF. CDR3 DNA sequence: TGTGCCAGCAGCTTACAGGTTGGGTGGTCCTACGAGCAGTACTTC. The genes are TRBV7-9 and TRBJ2-7, with D unclear. Germline V gives CDR1 SEHNR, CDR2 FQNEAQ (reference sequence). Trimming removed 2 bases from V and 1 base from J, with 12 bases in between. The CDR3 runs to 15 residues. The full variable domain, its missing parts supplied by reference TRBV7-9 and TRBJ2-7, is DTGVSQNPRHKITKRGQNVTFRCDPISEHNRLYWYRQTLGQGPEFLTYFQNEAQLEKSRLLSDRFSAERPKGSFSTLEIQRTEQGDSAMYLCASSLQVGWSYEQYFGPGTRLTVT.

The chain couples TRBV12-3 or TRBV12-4 to TRBJ1-2; D perhaps matches TRBD1 (6 bases). Trimming removed 6 bases from V and 0 bases from J, with 8 bases in between. The CDR3 totals 13 residues. The CDR3 sequence is CASRDSTNYGYTF. In nucleotides, the CDR3 is TGTGCCAGCAGGGACAGCACTAACTATGGCTACACCTTC.

This clone was seen a handful of times. J is TRBJ1-2 and V is TRBV4-1; TRBD1 matches at 7 bases. The V and J ends lost 2 bases and 5 bases, in that order; junction bases with no gene match: 11. Looked up from germline, CDR1 is MGHRA and CDR2 is YSYEKL. This CDR3 spans 16 amino acids. This chain's CDR3 is CASSQTPGTEVYGYTF. CDR3 nucleotides: TGCGCCAGCAGCCAAACGCCCGGGACAGAAGTTTATGGCTACACCTTC.

This clone was counted only a few times. This sequence joins TRBV2 and TRBJ1-5, with D possibly being TRBD1 (5 bases). The ends were cut back, 5 bases at V and 5 bases at J, with 10 bases in the middle. The CDR3 is made up of 13 amino acids. Germline V gene data show CDR1 as SNHLY and CDR2 as FYNNEI. CDR3 in amino acids: CASSTDSDQPQHF. The CDR3 DNA reads as TGTGCCAGCAGTACTGACAGTGATCAGCCCCAGCATTTT.

CDR3: CASTGQPGTEAFF. CDR3 in DNA: TGTGCCAGCACCGGACAACCCGGGACTGAAGCTTTCTTT. The V and J genes are TRBV2 and TRBJ1-1; the D gene is possibly TRBD1 (5 bases). The CDR3 is made up of 13 amino acids. Germline V gene lookup returns CDR1 SNHLY and CDR2 FYNNEI. V dropped 7 bases and J dropped 5 bases, with 14 bases sitting between them.

This clone was counted between two and nine times. This chain links TRBV18 with TRBJ1-5; TRBD1 might be the D (6 bases). The CDR3 has 15 amino acids. Germline lookup yields CDR1 KGHSH and CDR2 LQKENI. Trimming pared 1 base from V and 2 bases from J, leaving 9 bases between. The CDR3 loop is CASSPQQGGNQPQHF. The CDR3 DNA reads TGTGCCAGCTCACCACAACAGGGTGGCAATCAGCCCCAGCATTTT. Complete variable domain (other parts from reference TRBV18 and TRBJ1-5): NAGVMQNPRHLVRRRGQEARLRCSPMKGHSHVYWYRQLPEEGLKFMVYLQKENIIDESGMPKERFSAEFPKEGPSILRIQQVVRGDSAAYFCASSPQQGGNQPQHFGDGTRLSIL.

The V gene is TRBV19, the J gene TRBJ2-2; D might be TRBD2 (5 bases). Germline V CDR1 and CDR2: LNHDA, SQIVND (reference sequence). This CDR3 spans 14 amino acids. V lost 10 bases and J 2 bases, leaving 14 bases between the germline ends. DNA for the CDR3: TGTGCCACCCGGTCGGGAAGAAACACCGGGGAGCTGTTTTTT. Protein sequence: CATRSGRNTGELFF.

This sequence joins TRBV7-2 and TRBJ2-5, with D possibly being TRBD2 (6 bases). The ends were cut back, 5 bases at V and 1 base at J, with 20 bases in the middle. The CDR3 has 17 residues. CDR1 and CDR2 (germline): SGHTA, FQGNSA. Here the CDR3 reads CASSLRGGSGSQETQYF. The CDR3 DNA reads as TGTGCCAGCAGCCTTAGGGGTGGGAGCGGGTCCCAAGAGACCCAGTACTTC.

The gene calls are TRBV9 and TRBJ2-3, with 10 bases fitting TRBD1. Germline V lookup: CDR1 SGDLS, CDR2 YYNGEE. The CDR3 covers 15 residues. V shed 3 bases, J shed 3 bases, and the junction held 4 bases outside the gene matches. Here the CDR3 reads CASSGRDRGTDTQYF. The CDR3 DNA follows: TGTGCCAGCAGCGGCCGGGACAGGGGTACAGATACGCAGTATTTT.

For the CDR3, the DNA is TGTGCCAGCAGCCAAGTATTCACCCTGAACAGGGATCGTTATGGCTACACCTTC. It translates to CASSQVFTLNRDRYGYTF. The rearrangement joins TRBV14 to TRBJ1-2; D is perhaps TRBD1 (6 bases). Trimming stripped 1 base from V and 5 bases from J, with 23 bases between. In germline, CDR1 is SGHDN, CDR2 FVKESK. The CDR3 has 18 residues.

The chain carries TRBV18 and TRBJ1-4; D gene unclear. This CDR3 has 16 amino acids. Germline V gene sequence: CDR1 KGHSH, CDR2 LQKENI. With 4 bases removed from V and 3 bases from J, the gap between germline ends came to 15 bases. The CDR3 loop is CASSLQRAGSNEKLFF. Written as DNA, the CDR3 is TGTGCCAGCTCACTCCAGCGGGCCGGCTCTAATGAAAAACTGTTTTTT.

This clone is a singleton in its sample. The chain joins TRBV19 to TRBJ2-5; 7 bases agree with TRBD2. This CDR3 spans 16 amino acids. Trimming cost V 1 base and J 2 bases; bases outside gene matches: 7. Germline loops: CDR1 LNHDA, CDR2 SQIVND (reference sequence). CDR3 nucleotide sequence: TGTGCCAGTAGTATAGTGGCGGGGGTAGGACAAGAGACCCAGTACTTC. Translated, it gives CASSIVAGVGQETQYF.

The chain links TRBV27 to TRBJ2-7; 9 bases agree with TRBD1. Germline V gene lookup returns CDR1 MNHEY and CDR2 SMNVEV (reference sequence). Losses at the gene ends were 5 bases for V and 2 bases for J; bases not matched to a gene: 4. The CDR3 sequence is 14 residues long. The CDR3 DNA follows: TGTGCCAGCAGTACCCGGGACAGGGCCTACGAGCAGTACTTC. Translating gives CASSTRDRAYEQYF.

The rearrangement uses TRBV5-1 and TRBJ2-3, with D perhaps matching TRBD2 (5 bases). Germline V gene data show CDR1 as SGHRS and CDR2 as YFSETQ. The CDR3 sequence is 16 residues long. Trimming left V 3 bases short and J 2 bases short, with 16 bases between. CDR3 nucleotides: TGCGCCAGCAGCTGGAGGAGTACCCCGAACACAGATACGCAGTATTTT. Translating it yields CASSWRSTPNTDTQYF.

The J gene is TRBJ2-7, the V gene TRBV6-5, with unresolved D. The CDR3 covers 14 residues. The germline CDR1 and CDR2 sequences are MNHEY and SVGAGI. Trimming cost V 5 bases and J 1 base, with 12 bases left between them. Here the CDR3 DNA reads TGTGCCAGCAGTCAACCAAGCAAATCCTACGAGCAGTACTTC. Protein product: CASSQPSKSYEQYF.

In its sample, this clone was seen a few times. The chain recombines TRBV29-1 with TRBJ2-1; 13 bases are a match to TRBD2. CDR1 SQVTM and CDR2 ANQGSEA come from the germline V gene. The CDR3 is 16 residues long. Unmatched junction bases numbered 7, after V lost 4 bases and J lost 4 bases. In DNA, the CDR3 is TGCAGCGTTGGGGGGACTAGCGGGAATCGATACAATGAGCAGTTCTTC. Translating it yields CSVGGTSGNRYNEQFF.

The chain joins TRBV6-5 to TRBJ1-3, with D possibly TRBD1 on 6 matching bases. From germline, CDR1 is MNHEY and CDR2 SVGAGI. The germline V and J ends were trimmed by 10 bases and 4 bases, with 17 bases remaining between them. The CDR3 consists of 14 residues. CDR3 amino acids: CATYSTGSGNTIYF. In nucleotides, the CDR3 is TGTGCCACCTATTCGACAGGCTCGGGAAACACCATATATTTT.

The CDR3 loop is CASSYLGESSYNEQFF. CDR3 DNA: TGTGCCAGCAGTTACCTTGGGGAGAGCTCCTACAATGAGCAGTTCTTC. This rearrangement joins TRBV27 to TRBJ2-1; perhaps TRBD2 as D (5 bases). Germline V lookup: CDR1 MNHEY, CDR2 SMNVEV (reference sequence). This CDR3 has 16 amino acids. Trimming took 4 bases from V and 0 from J, leaving 13 bases between them.

This rearrangement joins TRBV2 to TRBJ1-2; D is undetermined. CDR1 and CDR2 (germline): SNHLY, FYNNEI. This CDR3 region has 14 residues. V was shortened by 3 bases and J by 1 base, with 9 bases between the two germline ends. The DNA for the CDR3 is TGTGCCAGCAGTGATACAGCTATTAACTATGGCTACACCTTC. This encodes CASSDTAINYGYTF.

The J gene is TRBJ2-1, the V gene TRBV5-5, with D tentatively TRBD2 (7 bases). Trimming took off 5 bases at V and 0 bases at J, with 18 bases between the two ends. Germline V gene sequence: CDR1 SGHKS, CDR2 YYEKEE (reference sequence). The CDR3 consists of 17 residues. CDR3 protein: CASRGTIGRSSYNEQFF. The CDR3 nucleotides read TGTGCCAGCAGAGGGACAATCGGGAGGAGCTCCTACAATGAGCAGTTCTTC.

The chain couples TRBV2 to TRBJ1-1, with D tentatively TRBD1 (5 bases). The CDR3 consists of 14 residues. The germline gives CDR1 SNHLY, CDR2 FYNNEI. The V and J ends lost 7 bases and 0 bases respectively, with 12 bases between them. For the CDR3, the DNA is TGTGCCAGCAAGCAGGGTCAGGTGAACACTGAAGCTTTCTTT. Its translation: CASKQGQVNTEAFF.

The V gene is TRBV6-5, the J gene TRBJ1-5; D might be TRBD1 (5 bases). The CDR3 consists of 13 residues. The V end was cut by 6 bases, the J end by 4 bases, with 10 bases between. Germline CDR1 reads MNHEY; CDR2 reads SVGAGI. The CDR3 coding sequence is TGTGCCAGCAGCATACAGGAAAATCAGCCCCAGCATTTT. Its protein product is CASSIQENQPQHF.

The rearrangement uses TRBV2 and TRBJ1-2; D remains unclear. CDR1 and CDR2 from the germline V gene are SNHLY and FYNNEI. Trimming cost V 1 base and J 11 bases, with 5 bases left between them. The length of the CDR3 is 10 residues. DNA for the CDR3: TGTGCCAGCAGTGAAGGAGGATACACCTTC. Encoded protein: CASSEGGYTF.

This sequence joins TRBV6-5 and TRBJ1-5; possibly TRBD1 for D (5 bases). Trimming took off 7 bases at V and 4 bases at J, with 17 bases between the two ends. This CDR3 spans 15 amino acids. Germline lookup yields CDR1 MNHEY and CDR2 SVGAGI. The CDR3 here is CASNLQGIGNQPQHF. CDR3 DNA: TGTGCCAGCAACCTCCAGGGTATAGGGAATCAGCCCCAGCATTTT.

V is TRBV10-3 and J is TRBJ1-2, with TRBD1 identical over 12 bases. V lost 2 bases, J lost 7 bases, and 5 bases stayed unmatched. CDR3 size: 15 residues. The V gene's germline CDR1 is ENHRY and CDR2 SYGVKD. The CDR3 bases are TGTGCCATCAGTGAGGGGACAGGGGGCTCCCTTGGCTACACCTTC. Amino acid sequence: CAISEGTGGSLGYTF.